These 26 T cell receptor beta chains were sequenced from one sample in a study of response to subunit inactivated influenza vaccine (dated by TCRdb to 2016 to 2019). Receptor amplification or capture employed RT-PCR. The listed sequencing device is Illumina HiSeq 2500. The public reads were run again by TCRdb, first through fastp at Q25 and then through MiXCR, and only productive beta chains were kept. Each CDR3 protein gets just one entry, which takes the most common genes and DNA from the rows behind it. In this sample the table shows around 760,000 distinct CDR3 sequences, 11% to 15% of which occur a single time. The ten largest clonotypes hold around 7% of the sample. The specimen comprised PBMCs from blood, sampled around 15 days before vaccination. These receptor sequences come from a man aged 50 or older who received an inactivated influenza vaccine. Donor details come from another sample of the same person, matched by shared clones.

This clonotype was counted only a few times. The V gene is TRBV20-1, the J gene TRBJ2-1; D not certain. The CDR3 runs 16 residues. Germline CDR1 and CDR2: DFQATT and SNEGSKA (reference sequence). V lost 3 bases to trimming and J lost 0 bases, with 15 bases between them. The CDR3 loop is CSASPDGFSSYNEQFF. The CDR3 nucleotides are TGCAGTGCTAGCCCCGACGGTTTTTCCTCCTACAATGAGCAGTTCTTC.

The V gene is TRBV12-3 or TRBV12-4, the J gene TRBJ2-3, with 7 bases identical to TRBD1. The ends lost 6 bases at V and 4 bases at J; junction bases unmatched: 13. The CDR3 covers 16 residues. The CDR3 here is CASRSPTGVGADTQYF. For the CDR3, the DNA is TGTGCCAGCAGGTCCCCTACAGGGGTCGGAGCAGATACGCAGTATTTT.

In its sample, this clonotype was seen a few times. The chain combines TRBV11-2 with TRBJ2-3; D might be TRBD1 or TRBD2, each matching 6 bases. The V end lost 7 bases, the J end lost 3 bases, and 20 bases lay between the germline ends. The CDR3 is 16 residues long. CDR1 and CDR2 from the germline V gene are SGHAT and FQNNGV. CDR3 sequence: CASTPLGEGGTDTQYF. The CDR3 DNA follows: TGTGCCAGCACACCCTTAGGCGAAGGGGGGACAGATACGCAGTATTTT.

This clonotype was observed many times. The junction shows a germline mismatch at one end, possibly a read error. J is TRBJ1-1 and V is TRBV5-1; 7 positions agree with TRBD1. Germline CDR1 is SGHRS and CDR2 is YFSETQ. CDR3 length: 15 residues. As DNA, the CDR3 is TGTGCCAGCAGCTTGGGATCAGGGGGGAACACTGAAGCTTTCTTT. Its translation is CASSLGSGGNTEAFF.

A few counts support this clonotype. J is TRBJ1-5 and V is TRBV10-3; unclear D gene. Germline loops: CDR1 ENHRY, CDR2 SYGVKD. V was pared by 6 bases and J by 5 bases, with 11 bases between. CDR3 length: 13 residues. This CDR3 reads CAISAGVDQPQHF. The CDR3 nucleotides are TGTGCCATCAGCGCCGGGGTGGATCAGCCCCAGCATTTT.

This clonotype has just a few counts. The chain combines TRBV5-6 with TRBJ2-7; 8 bases fit TRBD1. CDR1 is SGHDT and CDR2 is YYEEEE in the germline V gene. V shed 4 bases, J shed 6 bases, and the junction held 3 bases outside the gene matches. The CDR3 extends over 12 amino acids. CDR3 residues: CASSADRGEQYF. The CDR3 DNA sequence: TGTGCCAGCAGCGCAGACAGGGGCGAGCAGTACTTC.

The chain couples TRBV12-3 or TRBV12-4 to TRBJ1-6; 10 nucleotides agree with TRBD1. The CDR3 length is 15 residues. V lost 4 bases, J lost 9 bases, and 6 bases stayed unmatched. CDR3: CASSSRDRGSSPLHF. CDR3 nucleotide sequence: TGTGCCAGCAGTTCCCGGGACAGGGGTAGTTCACCCCTCCACTTT.

V is TRBV11-2 and J is TRBJ2-6; 7 bases are a match to TRBD1. Germline-derived CDR1 and CDR2 are SGHAT and FQNNGV. V trimming: 1 base; J trimming: 0 bases; junction bases outside the gene matches: 12. CDR3 length: 20 amino acids. The CDR3 nucleotides read TGTGCCAGCAGCTTAGGTTACTGGTTGGACAGGTCCTCTGGGGCCAACGTCCTGACTTTC. Protein product: CASSLGYWLDRSSGANVLTF.

This clonotype has only a few counts. V gene TRBV4-3 combines with J gene TRBJ2-1, with D unclear. Germline loops: CDR1 LGHNA, CDR2 YSLEER. The V end lost 0 bases, the J end lost 12 bases, and 9 bases lay between the germline ends. The CDR3 is 12 residues long. Here the CDR3 DNA reads TGCGCCAGCAGCCAAGACACAAACCGGCAGTTCTTC. This encodes CASSQDTNRQFF.

The rearrangement joins TRBV7-2 to TRBJ2-7; D gene uncertain. Germline V gives CDR1 SGHTA, CDR2 FQGNSA. CDR3 size: 14 residues. Trimming left V 3 bases short and J 0 bases short, with 9 bases between. CDR3 coding DNA: TGTGCCAGCAGCTTCGATGGGCCCTCCTACGAGCAGTACTTC. Residues: CASSFDGPSYEQYF.

The sample holds a few counts of this clonotype. Here the CDR3 reads CASISPTRKFSGANVLTF. CDR3 nucleotide sequence: TGTGCCAGCATATCCCCGACACGGAAGTTCTCTGGGGCCAACGTCCTGACTTTC. J is TRBJ2-6 and V is TRBV2, with D uncertain. The length of the CDR3 is 18 residues. Trimming stripped 7 bases from V and 0 bases from J, with 19 bases between. Germline lookup yields CDR1 SNHLY and CDR2 FYNNEI.

The chain is built from TRBV20-1 and TRBJ1-6; D is unclear. The CDR3 has 13 residues. V was shortened by 2 bases and J by 7 bases, with 9 bases between the two germline ends. CDR1 is DFQATT, CDR2 SNEGSKA, per germline (reference sequence). This CDR3 is CSARLGVNSPLHF. The CDR3 DNA sequence: TGCAGTGCTAGATTGGGTGTAAATTCACCCCTCCACTTT.

V and J are TRBV24-1 and TRBJ2-1; a weak D match, TRBD2 (5 bases). V lost 5 bases and J 0 bases, leaving 10 bases between the germline ends. The CDR3 totals 15 residues. Germline V gene lookup returns CDR1 KGHDR and CDR2 SFDVKD. The CDR3 DNA is TGTGCCACCAGTGGTAGAGGGCCCTCCTACAATGAGCAGTTCTTC. Translated: CATSGRGPSYNEQFF.

Only a few counts were recorded for this clonotype. J is TRBJ2-1 and V is TRBV2; TRBD1 matches at 10 bases. Losses at the gene ends were 2 bases for V and 7 bases for J; bases not matched to a gene: 8. Looked up from germline, CDR1 is SNHLY and CDR2 is FYNNEI. CDR3 length: 16 amino acids. The CDR3 DNA reads TGTGCCAGCAGTGAACATCGACAGGGGGCTTCAAATGAGCAGTTCTTC. It encodes CASSEHRQGASNEQFF.

This clonotype was seen ten or more times. The chain is built from TRBV6-2 or TRBV6-3 and TRBJ1-6; D is uncertain. V lost 2 bases and J lost 8, with 16 bases in between. CDR3 length: 16 amino acids. Germline V gene lookup returns CDR1 MNHEY and CDR2 SVGEGT. CDR3 loop: CASSYGPRRSDSPLHF. CDR3 nucleotides: TGTGCCAGCAGTTACGGGCCACGACGTTCAGATTCACCCCTCCACTTT.

This chain links TRBV11-1 with TRBJ2-7, with 8 bases lining up with TRBD2. Germline assignment: CDR1 SGHAT and CDR2 FQDESV (reference sequence). Germline trimming cut 1 base from V and 5 bases from J; bases unmatched to any gene: 10. CDR3 length equals 16 residues. DNA of the CDR3: TGTGCCAGCAGCTTAGAGGCCGGGGGGGCCTTCAACGAGCAGTACTTC. Protein: CASSLEAGGAFNEQYF.

The chain employs TRBV20-1 and TRBJ2-7; 8 bases map to TRBD2. There are 13 residues in the CDR3. Looked up from germline, CDR1 is DFQATT and CDR2 is SNEGSKA (reference sequence). Germline trimming cut 1 base from V and 4 bases from J; bases unmatched to any gene: 3. CDR3: CSARGTSGYEQYF. The CDR3 DNA is TGCAGTGCTAGAGGTACTAGCGGTTACGAGCAGTACTTC.

This clonotype was seen more than once but under ten times. This chain joins TRBV15 and TRBJ2-1; D gene unclear. V was pared by 0 bases and J by 10 bases, with 13 bases between. Germline V gene data show CDR1 as LNHNV and CDR2 as YYDKDF (reference sequence). The CDR3 runs 14 residues. The DNA of the CDR3 is TGTGCCACCAGCAGAGATAGTGGCTCCGGGGAGCAGTTCTTC. Protein sequence: CATSRDSGSGEQFF.

A note on this clonotype: Given a much more abundant clone one base away, this may be a read error. The gene calls are TRBV5-1 and TRBJ2-2; D remains unclear. CDR1 is SGHRS and CDR2 is YFSETQ in the germline V gene. Trimming removed 4 bases at V and 2 bases at J, with 12 bases between. The CDR3 totals 15 residues. CDR3 residues: CASSPDRHNTGELFF. The CDR3 DNA reads TGCGCCAGCAGCCCGGACCGGCATAACACCGGGGAGCTGTTTTTT.

This clonotype has just a few counts. V gene TRBV5-6 combines with J gene TRBJ2-7; 8 nucleotides line up with TRBD1. With 3 bases clipped from V and 2 bases from J, the junction kept 7 bases outside the gene matches. Germline values: CDR1 SGHDT, CDR2 YYEEEE. The CDR3 is 15 amino acids. In DNA form, the CDR3 reads TGTGCCAGCAGCTCGGCAACAGGGGGTCCCTACGAGCAGTACTTC. Translation: CASSSATGGPYEQYF.

Ten or more counts support this clonotype. V gene TRBV5-1 combines with J gene TRBJ2-7; the match to TRBD2 covers 9 bases. V lost 4 bases and J lost 6; bases outside the gene matches: 11. Germline V gene data show CDR1 as SGHRS and CDR2 as YFSETQ. The CDR3 contains 15 residues. The CDR3 region is CASSDDSGSFAEQYF. The CDR3 bases are TGCGCCAGCAGCGACGATAGCGGGAGTTTCGCCGAGCAGTACTTC. Full variable domain (missing parts from reference TRBV5-1 and TRBJ2-7): KAGVTQTPRYLIKTRGQQVTLSCSPISGHRSVSWYQQTPGQGLQFLFEYFSETQRNKGNFPGRFSGRQFSNSRSEMNVSTLELGDSALYLCASSDDSGSFAEQYFGPGTRLTVT.

Regarding this clonotype: The germline gene is not matched at one end of the junction; a read error may be the cause. The chain carries TRBV4-2 and TRBJ2-1; perhaps TRBD1 as D (6 bases). The germline V gene has CDR1 LGHNA and CDR2 YNFKEQ. The CDR3 spans 17 residues. This chain's CDR3 is CASSRGTSKSSYNDQFF. CDR3 nucleotides: TGTGCCAGCAGCCGAGGGACATCAAAGAGCTCCTACAATGACCAGTTCTTC.

This clonotype has at least ten counts. This rearrangement joins TRBV4-2 to TRBJ1-2; D may be TRBD1 (5 bases). The V gene lost 0 bases and the J gene lost 1 base, with 9 bases spanning the gap. The CDR3 has 15 residues. CDR1 is LGHNA, CDR2 YNFKEQ, per germline. The CDR3, as DNA: TGTGCCAGCAGCCAAGAGGGGCAGAATAACTATGGCTACACCTTC. Translation gives CASSQEGQNNYGYTF.

This chain links TRBV15 with TRBJ2-3; D remains unclear. Germline values: CDR1 LNHNV, CDR2 YYDKDF (reference sequence). V lost 1 base and J lost 2, with 4 bases in between. There are 13 residues in the CDR3. DNA of the CDR3: TGTGCCACCAGCAGAGGGATCACAGATACGCAGTATTTT. Amino acids: CATSRGITDTQYF.

This chain uses TRBV20-1 with TRBJ1-3; no clear D gene. V lost 3 bases, J lost 0 bases, and 6 bases lay in between. Germline V gene data show CDR1 as DFQATT and CDR2 as SNEGSKA (reference sequence). CDR3 length: 13 amino acids. The CDR3 sequence: CSASTSSGNTIYF. CDR3 nucleotide sequence: TGCAGTGCTAGCACCAGCTCTGGAAACACCATATATTTT.

This clonotype appeared many times. The chain recombines TRBV7-9 with TRBJ2-7; a weak D match, TRBD1 (6 bases). The CDR3 totals 14 residues. Germline assignment: CDR1 SEHNR and CDR2 FQNEAQ (reference sequence). V lost 5 bases and J lost 1, with 12 bases in between. The CDR3 protein is CASSPLDRSYEQYF. The CDR3, as DNA: TGTGCCAGCAGCCCACTGGACAGATCCTACGAGCAGTACTTC.